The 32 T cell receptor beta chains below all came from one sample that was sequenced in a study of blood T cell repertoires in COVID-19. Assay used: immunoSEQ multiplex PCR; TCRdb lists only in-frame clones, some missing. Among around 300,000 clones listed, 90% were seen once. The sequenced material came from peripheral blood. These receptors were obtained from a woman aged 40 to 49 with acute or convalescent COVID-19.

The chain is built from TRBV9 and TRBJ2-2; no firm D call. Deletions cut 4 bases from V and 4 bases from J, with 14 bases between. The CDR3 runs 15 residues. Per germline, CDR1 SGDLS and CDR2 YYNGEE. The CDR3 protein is CASSPQTPATGELFF. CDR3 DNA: TGTGCCAGCAGCCCCCAGACTCCGGCCACCGGGGAGCTGTTTTTT.

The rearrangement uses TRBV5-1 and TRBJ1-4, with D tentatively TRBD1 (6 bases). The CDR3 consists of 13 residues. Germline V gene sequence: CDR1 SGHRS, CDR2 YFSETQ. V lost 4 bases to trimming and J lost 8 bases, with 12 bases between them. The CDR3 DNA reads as TGCGCCAGCAGCGTACAGGGCTGGGAAAAACTGTTTTTT. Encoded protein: CASSVQGWEKLFF.

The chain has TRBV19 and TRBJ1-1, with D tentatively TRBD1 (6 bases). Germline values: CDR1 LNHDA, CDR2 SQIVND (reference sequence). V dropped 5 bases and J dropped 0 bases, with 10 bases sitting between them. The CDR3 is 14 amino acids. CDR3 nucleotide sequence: TGTGCCAGTAGTGGAGGACAGTTGAACACTGAAGCTTTCTTT. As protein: CASSGGQLNTEAFF.

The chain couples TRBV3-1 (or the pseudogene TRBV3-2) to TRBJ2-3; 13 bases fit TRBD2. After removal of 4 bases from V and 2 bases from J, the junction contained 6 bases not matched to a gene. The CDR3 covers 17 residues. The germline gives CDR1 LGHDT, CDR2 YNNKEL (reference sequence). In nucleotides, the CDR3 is TGTGCCAGCAGCCCCCGGACTAGCGGGGGCCCCACAGATACGCAGTATTTT. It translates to CASSPRTSGGPTDTQYF.

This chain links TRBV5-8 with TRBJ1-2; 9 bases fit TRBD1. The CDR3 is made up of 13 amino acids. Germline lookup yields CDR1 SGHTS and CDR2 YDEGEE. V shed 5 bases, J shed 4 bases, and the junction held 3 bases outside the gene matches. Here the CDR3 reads CASRRDRVYGYTF. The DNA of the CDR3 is TGTGCCAGCAGGAGGGACAGGGTCTATGGCTACACCTTC.

The CDR3 region is CASRAAGGKEQYV. DNA for the CDR3: TGTGCCAGCAGGGCAGCGGGGGGGAAAGAGCAGTACGTC. The chain employs TRBV6-5 and TRBJ2-7; 10 bases are a match to TRBD2. The germline V gene encodes CDR1 MNHEY and CDR2 SVGAGI. V lost 6 bases to trimming and J lost 7 bases; unmatched junction nucleotides: 6. The CDR3 length is 13 residues.

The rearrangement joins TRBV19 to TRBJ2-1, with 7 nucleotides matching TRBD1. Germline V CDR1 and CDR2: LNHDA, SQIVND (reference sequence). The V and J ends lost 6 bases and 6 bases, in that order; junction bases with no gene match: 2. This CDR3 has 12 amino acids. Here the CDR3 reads CASRNRGNEQFF. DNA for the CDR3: TGTGCCAGTAGGAACAGGGGCAATGAGCAGTTCTTC.

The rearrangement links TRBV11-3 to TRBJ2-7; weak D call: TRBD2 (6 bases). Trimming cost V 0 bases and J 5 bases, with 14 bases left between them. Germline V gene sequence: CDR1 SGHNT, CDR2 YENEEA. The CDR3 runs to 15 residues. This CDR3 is CASSLDCRPGDEQYV. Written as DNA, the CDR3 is TGTGCCAGCAGCTTAGATTGTCGACCGGGGGACGAGCAGTACGTC.

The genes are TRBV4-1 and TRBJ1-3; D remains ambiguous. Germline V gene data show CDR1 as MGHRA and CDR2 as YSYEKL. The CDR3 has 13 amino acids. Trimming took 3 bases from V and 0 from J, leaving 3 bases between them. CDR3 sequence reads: CASSHISGNTIYF. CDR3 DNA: TGCGCCAGCAGCCATATCTCTGGAAACACCATATATTTT.

CDR3 coding DNA: TGTGCCAGCTCACACGGCCGGGAGACGGATGGCTACACCTTC. Translating gives CASSHGRETDGYTF. The chain has TRBV18 and TRBJ1-2; D ambiguous. Germline CDR1 KGHSH, CDR2 LQKENI. This CDR3 is built from 14 residues. V gave up 4 bases and J gave up 6 bases, with 15 bases separating them.

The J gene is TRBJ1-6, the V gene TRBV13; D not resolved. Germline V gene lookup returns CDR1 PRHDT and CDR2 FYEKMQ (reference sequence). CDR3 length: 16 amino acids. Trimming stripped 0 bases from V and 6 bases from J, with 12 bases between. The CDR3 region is CASSLGDGLLNSPLHF. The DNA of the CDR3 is TGTGCCAGCAGCTTAGGGGATGGACTGCTTAATTCACCCCTCCACTTT.

This CDR3 is CAWSPTGTGGEKLFF. In DNA, the CDR3 is TGTGCCTGGAGCCCGACCGGGACAGGGGGTGAAAAACTGTTTTTT. V and J are TRBV30 and TRBJ1-4, with 11 positions matching TRBD1. V dropped 3 bases and J dropped 7; count of bases not matched to a gene: 7. The CDR3 is made up of 15 amino acids. From germline, CDR1 is GTSNPN and CDR2 SVGIG (reference sequence).

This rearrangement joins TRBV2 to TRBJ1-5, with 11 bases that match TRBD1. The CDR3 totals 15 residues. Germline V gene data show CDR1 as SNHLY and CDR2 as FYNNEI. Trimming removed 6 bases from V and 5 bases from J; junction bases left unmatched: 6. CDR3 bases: TGTGCCAGCAGAGGACAGGGGGCTCTTTATCAGCCCCAGCATTTT. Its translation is CASRGQGALYQPQHF.

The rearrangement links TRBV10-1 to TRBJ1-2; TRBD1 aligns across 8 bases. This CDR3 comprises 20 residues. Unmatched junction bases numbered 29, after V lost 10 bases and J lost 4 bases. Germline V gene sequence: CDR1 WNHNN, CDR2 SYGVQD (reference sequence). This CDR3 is CATSSYRGQEDLSSPYGYTF. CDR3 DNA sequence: TGCGCCACCTCCAGCTACAGGGGACAGGAAGACCTTAGTTCCCCCTATGGCTACACCTTC.

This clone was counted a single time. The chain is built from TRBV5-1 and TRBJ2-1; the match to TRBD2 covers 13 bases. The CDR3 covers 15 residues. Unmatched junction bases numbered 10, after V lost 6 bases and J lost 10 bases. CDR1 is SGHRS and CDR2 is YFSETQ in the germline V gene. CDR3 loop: CASNPGTSGEREQFF. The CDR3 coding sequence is TGCGCCAGCAACCCCGGGACTAGCGGGGAGCGGGAGCAGTTCTTC.

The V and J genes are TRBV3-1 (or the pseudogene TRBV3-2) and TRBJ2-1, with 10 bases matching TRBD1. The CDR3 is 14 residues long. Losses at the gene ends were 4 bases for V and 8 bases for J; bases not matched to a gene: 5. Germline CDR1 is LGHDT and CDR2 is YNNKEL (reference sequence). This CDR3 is CASSRGQGRYEQFF. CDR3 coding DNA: TGTGCCAGCAGCCGGGGACAGGGGAGATATGAGCAGTTCTTC.

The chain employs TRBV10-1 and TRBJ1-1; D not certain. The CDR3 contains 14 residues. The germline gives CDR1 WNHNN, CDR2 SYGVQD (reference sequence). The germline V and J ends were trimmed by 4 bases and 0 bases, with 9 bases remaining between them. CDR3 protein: CASSVDRVNTEAFF. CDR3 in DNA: TGCGCCAGCAGTGTCGACCGGGTGAACACTGAAGCTTTCTTT.

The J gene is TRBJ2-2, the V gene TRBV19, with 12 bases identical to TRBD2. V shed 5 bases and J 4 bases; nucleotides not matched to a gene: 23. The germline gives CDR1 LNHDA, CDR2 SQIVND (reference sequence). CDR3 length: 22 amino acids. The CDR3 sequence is CASSLVQRASGGAGVFTGELFF. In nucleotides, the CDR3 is TGTGCCAGTAGTCTTGTTCAGCGGGCTAGCGGGGGGGCCGGGGTTTTCACCGGGGAGCTGTTTTTT.

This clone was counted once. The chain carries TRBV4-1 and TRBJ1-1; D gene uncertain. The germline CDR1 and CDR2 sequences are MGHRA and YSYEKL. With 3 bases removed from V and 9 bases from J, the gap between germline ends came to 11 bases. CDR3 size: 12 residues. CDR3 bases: TGCGCCAGCAGCCACCACCCGGGGAAAGCTTTCTTT. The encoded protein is CASSHHPGKAFF.

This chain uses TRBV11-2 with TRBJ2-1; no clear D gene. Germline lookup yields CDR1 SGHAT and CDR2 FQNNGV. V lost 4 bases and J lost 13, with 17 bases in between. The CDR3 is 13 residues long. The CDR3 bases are TGTGCCAGCAGCTCCGGCGATTGGGCTCAACAGTTCTTC. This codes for CASSSGDWAQQFF.

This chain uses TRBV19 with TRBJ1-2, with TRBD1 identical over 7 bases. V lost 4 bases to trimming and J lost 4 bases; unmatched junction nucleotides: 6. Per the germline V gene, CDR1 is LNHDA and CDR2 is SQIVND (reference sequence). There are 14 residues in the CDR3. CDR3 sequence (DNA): TGTGCCAGTAGTAGACAGGGACTCTTCTATGGCTACACCTTC. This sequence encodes CASSRQGLFYGYTF. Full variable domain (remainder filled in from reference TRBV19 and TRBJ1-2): DGGITQSPKYLFRKEGQNVTLSCEQNLNHDAMYWYRQDPGQGLRLIYYSQIVNDFQKGDIAEGYSVSREKKESFPLTVTSAQKNPTAFYLCASSRQGLFYGYTFGSGTRLTVV.

The CDR3 sequence is CASSPLSGTGGGGLETQYF. CDR3 nucleotide sequence: TGTGCCAGCAGCCCCCTCTCCGGGACAGGGGGCGGGGGGCTAGAGACCCAGTACTTC. The chain employs TRBV7-7 and TRBJ2-5; 12 bases are a match to TRBD1. V lost 5 bases, J lost 4 bases, and 17 bases stayed unmatched. Germline V lookup: CDR1 SSHAT, CDR2 FNYEAQ (reference sequence). There are 19 residues in the CDR3.

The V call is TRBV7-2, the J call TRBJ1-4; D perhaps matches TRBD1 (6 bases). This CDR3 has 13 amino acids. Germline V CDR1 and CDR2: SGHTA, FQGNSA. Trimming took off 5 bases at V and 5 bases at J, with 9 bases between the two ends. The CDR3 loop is CASSADRNEKLFF. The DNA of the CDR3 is TGTGCCAGCAGCGCTGACAGGAATGAAAAACTGTTTTTT. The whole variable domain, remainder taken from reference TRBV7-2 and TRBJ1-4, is GAGVSQSPSNKVTEKGKDVELRCDPISGHTALYWYRQSLGQGLEFLIYFQGNSAPDKSGLPSDRFSAERTGGSVSTLTIQRTQQEDSAVYLCASSADRNEKLFFGSGTQLSVL.

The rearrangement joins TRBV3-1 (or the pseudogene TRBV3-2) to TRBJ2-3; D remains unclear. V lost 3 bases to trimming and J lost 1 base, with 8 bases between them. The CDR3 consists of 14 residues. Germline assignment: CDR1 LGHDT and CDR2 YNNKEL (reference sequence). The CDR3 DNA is TGTGCCAGCAGCCAGCAATCAGGCACAGATACGCAGTATTTT. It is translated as CASSQQSGTDTQYF.

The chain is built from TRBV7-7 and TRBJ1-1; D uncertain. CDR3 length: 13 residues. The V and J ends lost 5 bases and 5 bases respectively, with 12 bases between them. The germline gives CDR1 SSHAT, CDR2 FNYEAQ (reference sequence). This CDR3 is CASSPSGWTEAFF. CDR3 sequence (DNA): TGTGCCAGCAGCCCCTCGGGATGGACTGAAGCTTTCTTT.

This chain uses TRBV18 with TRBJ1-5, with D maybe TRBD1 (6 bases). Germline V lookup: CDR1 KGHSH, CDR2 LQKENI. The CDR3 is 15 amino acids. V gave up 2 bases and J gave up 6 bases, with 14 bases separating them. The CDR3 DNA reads TGTGCCAGCTCACCAAACACAGGGACGAGTCAGCCCCAGCATTTT. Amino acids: CASSPNTGTSQPQHF.

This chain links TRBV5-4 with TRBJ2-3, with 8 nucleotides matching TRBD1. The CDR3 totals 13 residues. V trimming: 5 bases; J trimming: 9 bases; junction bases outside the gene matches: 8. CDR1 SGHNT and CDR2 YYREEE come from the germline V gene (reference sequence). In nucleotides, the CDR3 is TGTGCCAGCAGTACCGACAGGGGTAACACGCAGTATTTT. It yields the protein CASSTDRGNTQYF.

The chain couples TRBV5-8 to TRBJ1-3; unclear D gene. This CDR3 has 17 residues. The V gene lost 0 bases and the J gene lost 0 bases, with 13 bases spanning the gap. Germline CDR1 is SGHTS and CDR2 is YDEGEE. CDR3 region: CASSLVADSFSGNTIYF. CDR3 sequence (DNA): TGTGCCAGCAGCTTGGTAGCCGACTCCTTCTCTGGAAACACCATATATTTT.

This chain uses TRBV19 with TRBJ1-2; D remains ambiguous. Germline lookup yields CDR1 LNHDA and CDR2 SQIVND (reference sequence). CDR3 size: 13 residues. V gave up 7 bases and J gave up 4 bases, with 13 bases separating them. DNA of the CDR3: TGTGCCAGTATAGGAGCCGGCCCCTATGGCTACACCTTC. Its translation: CASIGAGPYGYTF.

CDR3 sequence: CASSFRDIDEQYV. CDR3 in DNA: TGTGCCAGCAGCTTTAGGGACATTGACGAGCAGTACGTC. The chain is built from TRBV7-9 and TRBJ2-7; D possibly corresponds to TRBD1 (6 bases). The CDR3 consists of 13 residues. V lost 3 bases to trimming and J lost 5 bases, with 11 bases between them. The germline V gene encodes CDR1 SEHNR and CDR2 FQNEAQ (reference sequence).

CDR3 nucleotides: TGTGCCAGCAGCCCGGCGGGCAATCAGCCCCAGCATTTT. It yields the protein CASSPAGNQPQHF. J is TRBJ1-5 and V is TRBV12-3 or TRBV12-4; D is ambiguous. This CDR3 comprises 13 residues. V lost 6 bases to trimming and J lost 2 bases, with 8 bases between them.

This chain's CDR3 is CASSKVLWGRTNTEAFF. The CDR3 DNA is TGTGCCAGCAGCAAAGTTCTATGGGGCAGAACGAACACTGAAGCTTTCTTT. J is TRBJ1-1 and V is TRBV21-1; the DNA was not used to check the table's D call, TRBD1. TRBV21-1 is an annotated pseudogene. The CDR3 spans 17 residues.